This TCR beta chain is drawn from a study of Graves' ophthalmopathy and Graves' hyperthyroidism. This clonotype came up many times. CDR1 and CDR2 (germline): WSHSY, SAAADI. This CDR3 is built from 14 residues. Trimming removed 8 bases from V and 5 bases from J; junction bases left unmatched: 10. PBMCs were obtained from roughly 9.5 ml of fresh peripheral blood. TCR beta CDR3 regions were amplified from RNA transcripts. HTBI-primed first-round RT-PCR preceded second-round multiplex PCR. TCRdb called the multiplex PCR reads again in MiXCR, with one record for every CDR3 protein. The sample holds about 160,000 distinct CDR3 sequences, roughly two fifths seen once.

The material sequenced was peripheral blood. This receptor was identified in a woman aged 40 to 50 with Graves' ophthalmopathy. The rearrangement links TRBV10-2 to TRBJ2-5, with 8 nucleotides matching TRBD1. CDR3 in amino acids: CASCGQGALETQYF. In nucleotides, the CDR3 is TGCGCCAGCTGTGGACAGGGAGCTTTGGAGACCCAGTACTTC.